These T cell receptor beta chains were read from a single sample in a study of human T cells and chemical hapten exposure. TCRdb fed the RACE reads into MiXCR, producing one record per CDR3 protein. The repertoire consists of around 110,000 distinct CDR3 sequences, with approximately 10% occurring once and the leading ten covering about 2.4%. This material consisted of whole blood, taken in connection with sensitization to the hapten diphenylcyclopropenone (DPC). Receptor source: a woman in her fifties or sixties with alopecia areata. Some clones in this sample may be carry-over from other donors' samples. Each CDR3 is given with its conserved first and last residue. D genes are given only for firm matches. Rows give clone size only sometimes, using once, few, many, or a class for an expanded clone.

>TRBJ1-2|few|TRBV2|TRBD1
CASSFTGDYGYTF
TGTGCCAGCAGTTTCACAGGGGACTATGGCTACACCTTC
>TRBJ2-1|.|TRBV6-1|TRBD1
CASSRQGVSYNEQFF
TGTGCCAGCAGCCGACAGGGGGTCTCCTACAATGAGCAGTTCTTC
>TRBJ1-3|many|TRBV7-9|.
CASSSRETGTIYF
TGTGCCAGCAGCTCCAGGGAAACGGGCACCATATATTTT
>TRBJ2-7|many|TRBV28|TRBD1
CASIKDRGRPEQYF
TGTGCCAGCATCAAGGACAGGGGGCGCCCCGAGCAGTACTTC
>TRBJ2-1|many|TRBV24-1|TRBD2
CATSDPDGLDEQFF
TGTGCCACCAGTGATCCGGACGGACTAGATGAGCAGTTCTTC
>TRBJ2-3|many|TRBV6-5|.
CATGLDTDTQYF
TGTGCCACCGGGCTTGACACAGATACGCAGTATTTT
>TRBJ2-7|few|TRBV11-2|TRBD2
CASSAGTSGSKQYF
TGTGCCAGCAGTGCCGGGACTAGCGGGAGTAAGCAGTACTTC
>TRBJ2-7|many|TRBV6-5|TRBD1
CASATQGGSYEQYF
TGTGCCAGCGCAACACAGGGGGGTAGCTACGAGCAGTACTTC
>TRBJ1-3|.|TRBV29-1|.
CSVVALSSGNTIYF
TGCAGCGTTGTAGCCCTAAGCTCTGGAAACACCATATATTTT
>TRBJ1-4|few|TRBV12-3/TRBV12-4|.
CASSFFSGGRVEKLFF
TGTGCCAGCAGTTTCTTCTCCGGGGGCCGTGTTGAAAAACTGTTTTTT
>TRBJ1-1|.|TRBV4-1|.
CASSQEGRAGAEAFF
TGCGCCAGCAGCCAAGAAGGGAGGGCTGGGGCTGAAGCTTTCTTT
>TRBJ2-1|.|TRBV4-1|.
CASSQVGPPTHNEQFF
TGCGCCAGCAGCCAAGTGGGCCCTCCCACCCACAATGAGCAGTTCTTC
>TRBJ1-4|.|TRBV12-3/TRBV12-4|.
CASSSETPNEKLFF
TGTGCCAGCAGTTCGGAGACACCGAATGAAAAACTGTTTTTT
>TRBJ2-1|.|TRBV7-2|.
CASRTGIAGREQFF
TGTGCCAGCAGAACGGGTATCGCGGGGCGCGAGCAGTTCTTC
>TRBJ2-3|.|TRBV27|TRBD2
CASGVTGGMATDTQYF
TGTGCCAGCGGGGTAACGGGAGGGATGGCGACAGATACGCAGTATTTT